Listed below are T cell receptor beta chains from one sample, sequenced in a study of low-dose radiotherapy and immunotherapy resistance in tumors. TCRdb analysed the reads with MiXCR anew, one entry per CDR3 protein. The table has approximately 91,000 distinct CDR3 sequences, around 20% seen once. The sample in question was PBMCs, obtained after low-dose radiotherapy plus immunotherapy. The receptor set was obtained from a female donor with ovarian cancer. Each CDR3 is given with its conserved first and last residue. The D gene is left open where the match is weak. Part of the rows lack a size; the others show once, few, many or a class for expanded clones.

j_gene,v_gene,d_gene,abundance,CDR3aa,CDR3nt
TRBJ1-5,TRBV18,-,few,CASSPQASLHQPQHF,TGTGCCAGCTCACCCCAGGCGAGTCTGCATCAGCCCCAGCATTTT
TRBJ1-4,TRBV6-1,-,few,CASSEDHSLSEKLFF,TGTGCCAGCAGTGAAGATCACAGTCTGAGTGAAAAACTGTTTTTT
TRBJ2-2,TRBV7-6,-,many,CASSLASGNTGELFF,TGTGCTAGCAGCTTAGCTTCTGGGAACACCGGGGAGCTGTTTTTT
TRBJ2-1,TRBV30,TRBD2,many,CAWSVGTSGTLQFF,TGTGCCTGGAGTGTAGGGACTAGCGGGACCTTGCAGTTCTTC
TRBJ1-3,TRBV12-3/TRBV12-4,-,many,CASSLGGQFPGNTIYF,TGTGCCAGCAGTTTAGGGGGCCAGTTCCCTGGAAACACCATATATTTT
TRBJ2-1,TRBV28,-,-,CASSEAPGQGIGEQFF,TGTGCCAGCAGTGAAGCGCCTGGGCAGGGGATCGGTGAGCAGTTCTTC
TRBJ2-5,TRBV20-1,-,many,CSATSGQEETQYF,TGCAGTGCTACCTCTGGACAAGAAGAGACCCAGTACTTC
TRBJ1-2,TRBV3-1,-,many,CASSQDLGQHGYTF,TGTGCCAGCAGCCAAGATCTGGGGCAGCATGGCTACACCTTC
TRBJ2-2,TRBV28,TRBD1,-,CASRSRDRGDTGELFF,TGTGCCAGCAGAAGCCGGGACAGGGGGGACACCGGGGAGCTGTTTTTT
TRBJ2-1,TRBV6-2/TRBV6-3,TRBD2,many,CASSYASGRFRGYEQFF,TGTGCCAGCAGTTATGCTAGCGGGAGGTTTCGCGGGTATGAGCAGTTCTTC
TRBJ2-7,TRBV30,TRBD1,many,CAWNPDRGSYEQYF,TGTGCCTGGAACCCGGACAGGGGCTCCTACGAGCAGTACTTC
TRBJ1-1,TRBV5-6,-,-,CASSFSITEAFF,TGTGCCAGCAGCTTCTCAATCACTGAAGCTTTCTTT
TRBJ1-2,TRBV6-2/TRBV6-3,TRBD1,many,CASSPGTGKALPYGYTF,TGTGCCAGCAGCCCCGGGACAGGAAAGGCCCTTCCCTATGGCTACACCTTC
TRBJ2-1,TRBV20-1,TRBD2,many,CSASTSGRNYNEQFF,TGCAGTGCTTCGACTAGCGGGAGGAACTACAATGAGCAGTTCTTC
TRBJ2-5,TRBV7-8,-,many,CASSFTKASKETQYF,TGTGCCAGCAGCTTTACCAAGGCTTCGAAAGAGACCCAGTACTTC
TRBJ2-1,TRBV4-2,TRBD2,many,CASSQRTSGSYNEQFF,TGTGCCAGCAGCCAACGGACTAGCGGGTCCTACAATGAGCAGTTCTTC
TRBJ2-7,TRBV7-2,-,many,CASSLGQAETYEQYF,TGTGCCAGCAGCTTAGGACAGGCTGAAACCTACGAGCAGTACTTC
TRBJ1-5,TRBV19,-,many,CASSIPNQPQHF,TGTGCCAGTAGTATACCCAATCAGCCCCAGCATTTT
TRBJ1-3,TRBV4-3,-,many,CASSPHPGLDSGNTIYF,TGCGCCAGCAGCCCGCACCCGGGTCTGGACTCTGGAAACACCATATATTTT
TRBJ1-5,TRBV27,TRBD1,many,CASSSYGQGGQPQHF,TGTGCCAGCAGTTCATACGGACAGGGTGGACAGCCCCAGCATTTT
TRBJ2-1,TRBV25-1,-,many,CASIGQSSYNEQFF,TGTGCCAGCATAGGACAAAGCTCCTACAATGAGCAGTTCTTC
TRBJ1-5,TRBV20-1,-,many,CSANPEQGRNQPQHF,TGCAGTGCTAACCCCGAGCAGGGACGCAATCAGCCCCAGCATTTT
TRBJ2-7,TRBV6-2/TRBV6-3,-,many,CASTSGLASYEQYF,TGTGCCAGCACCTCGGGACTGGCCTCCTACGAGCAGTACTTC
TRBJ2-5,TRBV7-9,TRBD2,many,CASSLGTRETQYF,TGTGCCAGCAGCCTCGGGACTAGAGAGACCCAGTACTTC
TRBJ1-5,TRBV27,-,many,CASSIENSNQPQHF,TGTGCCAGCAGCATTGAAAATAGCAATCAGCCCCAGCATTTT
TRBJ2-7,TRBV28,-,many,CASSLYQNYEQYF,TGTGCCAGCAGTTTGTACCAGAACTACGAGCAGTACTTC
TRBJ2-1,TRBV7-9,-,many,CASSLDGPRGYYNEQFF,TGTGCCAGCAGCTTAGATGGACCCAGGGGCTATTACAATGAGCAGTTCTTC
TRBJ1-5,TRBV6-2/TRBV6-3,-,many,CASREGPRPGPQHF,TGTGCCAGCAGAGAGGGGCCCAGGCCCGGGCCCCAGCATTTT
TRBJ1-2,TRBV28,-,many,CASSWDFGYTF,TGTGCCAGCAGCTGGGACTTTGGCTACACCTTC
TRBJ2-5,TRBV15,TRBD2,few,CATSSQLWGGFTKETQYF,TGTGCCACCAGCAGCCAATTATGGGGAGGGTTCACAAAAGAGACCCAGTACTTC
TRBJ2-1,TRBV11-1,TRBD2,many,CASSSGLAAPKNYNEQFF,TGTGCCAGCAGCTCGGGACTAGCGGCGCCGAAAAATTACAATGAGCAGTTCTTC
TRBJ1-2,TRBV12-3/TRBV12-4,-,many,CASSLLAGRRGAFGGYTF,TGTGCCAGCAGTTTACTCGCTGGTCGTCGGGGCGCTTTCGGTGGCTACACCTTC
TRBJ2-7,TRBV19,TRBD2,many,CASNGGGTYEQYF,TGTGCCAGTAATGGCGGGGGGACCTACGAGCAGTACTTC
TRBJ2-7,TRBV11-2,TRBD2,-,CASSSVASGRPYEQYF,TGTGCCAGCAGCTCGGTCGCTAGCGGGAGGCCCTACGAGCAGTACTTC
TRBJ2-4,TRBV6-5,TRBD2,many,CASSYPGGNIQYF,TGTGCCAGCAGTTACCCGGGGGGGAACATTCAGTACTTC
TRBJ2-1,TRBV7-2,-,many,CASSLAGGRMNEQFF,TGTGCCAGCAGCTTAGCAGGGGGGAGAATGAATGAGCAGTTCTTC
TRBJ1-2,TRBV27,-,-,CASSFAAEHGYTF,TGTGCCAGCAGTTTCGCCGCAGAACATGGCTACACCTTC
TRBJ2-1,TRBV7-2,-,many,CASSFPLGEQFF,TGTGCCAGCAGCTTCCCATTGGGTGAGCAGTTCTTC
TRBJ2-7,TRBV19,-,many,CASKPAGIYEQYF,TGTGCCAGTAAGCCGGCGGGGATCTACGAGCAGTACTTC
TRBJ1-4,TRBV19,-,-,CASSALTGRTTNEKLFF,TGTGCCAGTAGTGCGTTAACAGGGAGGACAACTAATGAAAAACTGTTTTTT
TRBJ2-1,TRBV30,TRBD1,many,CAWIRTGGLSYNEQFF,TGTGCCTGGATTAGGACAGGGGGCCTCTCCTACAATGAGCAGTTCTTC
TRBJ2-7,TRBV20-1,TRBD1,-,CSAPTGRSYEQYF,TGCAGTGCCCCGACAGGGCGAAGCTACGAGCAGTACTTC
TRBJ1-2,TRBV28,-,many,CASSVNRQYGYTF,TGTGCCAGCAGTGTTAATCGACAGTATGGCTACACCTTC
TRBJ2-7,TRBV24-1,TRBD1,many,CATSDSSGTARYEQYF,TGTGCCACCAGTGATTCCTCCGGGACAGCCCGCTACGAGCAGTACTTC
TRBJ2-2,TRBV7-8,-,many,CASSRVPPRHGELFF,TGTGCCAGCAGCCGCGTTCCCCCCAGGCACGGGGAGCTGTTTTTT
TRBJ2-2,TRBV21-1,-,many,CASSGLTGELFF,TGTGCCAGCAGCGGCTTGACCGGGGAGCTGTTTTTT
TRBJ2-7,TRBV5-1,-,-,CASSFGGPPYEQYF,TGCGCCAGCAGCTTTGGGGGACCCCCCTACGAGCAGTACTTC